The rows below give T cell receptor beta chains drawn from one sample of a study of T cells in Graves' hyperthyroidism and ophthalmopathy. TCRdb re-analysed the multiplex PCR reads in MiXCR, keeping a single row per CDR3 protein. The table shows 300,000 to 450,000 distinct CDR3 sequences, with roughly 25% occurring only once. Sequencing used blood. These receptors all come from a man aged 45-60 years with Graves' hyperthyroidism. The CDR3 runs from the conserved cysteine through the conserved F or W. Each record gives: V gene, J gene, clone size, D gene, CDR3 DNA, CDR3 protein. A D gene is named only where the DNA matches it firmly. A row's size may be missing; if present it is once, few, many or a size class.

V: TRBV19; J: TRBJ2-1; size: few; D: TRBD2; DNA: TGTGCCAGTAGTAACCGTAAGACTAGCGGGAGGGGTGGCTACAATGAGCAGTTCTTC; CDR3: CASSNRKTSGRGGYNEQFF
V: TRBV29-1; J: TRBJ2-3; size: few; D: TRBD2; DNA: TGCAGCGGTGGGACTAGCGGTGGGACAGATACGCAGTATTTT; CDR3: CSGGTSGGTDTQYF
V: TRBV25-1; J: TRBJ2-7; size: .; D: .; DNA: TGTGCCAGCAGTGAGAATTACGAGCAGTACTTC; CDR3: CASSENYEQYF
V: TRBV5-1; J: TRBJ2-7; size: few; D: .; DNA: TGCGCCAGCAGCCCGGACAGACCCTCCTACGAGCAGTACTTC; CDR3: CASSPDRPSYEQYF
V: TRBV6-1; J: TRBJ2-7; size: few; D: TRBD2; DNA: TGTGCCAGCAGTGAAGCGCTTCCGGGGGGACTCGCTTCCTACGAGCAGTACTTC; CDR3: CASSEALPGGLASYEQYF
V: TRBV7-8; J: TRBJ1-1; size: many; D: .; DNA: TGTGCCAGCAGCCAGGACAGATTGAACACTGAAGCTTTCTTT; CDR3: CASSQDRLNTEAFF
V: TRBV12-3/TRBV12-4; J: TRBJ2-4; size: many; D: .; DNA: TGTGCCAGCAGTTTGACCCGGAGAGCCAAAAACATTCAGTACTTC; CDR3: CASSLTRRAKNIQYF
V: TRBV12-3/TRBV12-4; J: TRBJ1-2; size: few; D: .; DNA: TGTGCCAGCAGCCCCTCTTTTTTTAGCGGTCCTAGAGGCTACACCTTC; CDR3: CASSPSFFSGPRGYTF
V: TRBV28; J: TRBJ2-6; size: .; D: .; DNA: TGTGCCAGCGGGGAGCCAGGGCGATCTGGGGCCAACGTCCTGACTTTC; CDR3: CASGEPGRSGANVLTF
V: TRBV19; J: TRBJ2-1; size: .; D: TRBD2; DNA: TGTGCCAGTAGTGTTGCTAGCGGCTACAATGAGCAGTTCTTC; CDR3: CASSVASGYNEQFF
V: TRBV24-1; J: TRBJ2-7; size: many; D: TRBD2; DNA: TGTGCCACCAGTGATTTCCTAGCGGGAGATAAGCAGTACTTC; CDR3: CATSDFLAGDKQYF
V: TRBV12-3/TRBV12-4; J: TRBJ2-1; size: .; D: TRBD2; DNA: TGTGCCAGCAGTTTAGCGGGCGGGAGGGCCTACAATGAGCAGTTCTTC; CDR3: CASSLAGGRAYNEQFF
V: TRBV29-1; J: TRBJ2-1; size: .; D: TRBD2; DNA: TGCAGCGTTGAGTCGGGGACTAGCGGCTACAATGAGCAGTTCTTC; CDR3: CSVESGTSGYNEQFF
V: TRBV5-1; J: TRBJ1-1; size: few; D: .; DNA: TGCGCCAGCAGCAAGACGGGGATGAACACTGAAGCTTTCTTT; CDR3: CASSKTGMNTEAFF
V: TRBV6-5; J: TRBJ2-3; size: .; D: TRBD2; DNA: TGTGCCAGCAGTTACTCTACTCGTGGGACTAGCGGGAGAGACACAGATACGCAGTATTTT; CDR3: CASSYSTRGTSGRDTDTQYF
V: TRBV7-9; J: TRBJ1-5; size: .; D: .; DNA: TGTGCCAGCAGCCCTATATGGGGCTTTCGGCAGCCCCAGCATTTT; CDR3: CASSPIWGFRQPQHF
V: TRBV18; J: TRBJ2-5; size: .; D: .; DNA: TGTGCCAGCTCACCAGTCCAGCGACAAGAGACCCAGTACTTC; CDR3: CASSPVQRQETQYF
V: TRBV27; J: TRBJ2-1; size: .; D: TRBD2; DNA: TGTGCCGCCACATCGAGCGGGAGAAGTAATGAGCAGTTCTTC; CDR3: CAATSSGRSNEQFF
V: TRBV10-3; J: TRBJ1-2; size: .; D: .; DNA: TGTGCCATCACCGAGAAGGGCGAGGGTGGCTACACCTTC; CDR3: CAITEKGEGGYTF
V: TRBV5-4; J: TRBJ2-1; size: .; D: .; DNA: TGTGCCAGCAGCTTGGATAGCGGTACCTACAATGAGCAGTTCTTC; CDR3: CASSLDSGTYNEQFF
V: TRBV7-9; J: TRBJ2-1; size: many; D: TRBD1; DNA: TGTGCCAGCAGCTTAAAACGGACAGGGTTGAATGAGCAGTTCTTC; CDR3: CASSLKRTGLNEQFF
V: TRBV27; J: TRBJ2-4; size: .; D: TRBD1; DNA: TGTGCCAGCAGTTCTCCGGGACAGGGTAACATTCAGTACTTC; CDR3: CASSSPGQGNIQYF
V: TRBV12-3/TRBV12-4; J: TRBJ1-5; size: .; D: .; DNA: TGTGCCAGCAGTTGGGCGGGGAATCAGCCCCAGCATTTT; CDR3: CASSWAGNQPQHF
V: TRBV5-6; J: TRBJ2-7; size: .; D: .; DNA: TGTGCCAGCAGCTTGTTACCAGCCGGGGATTTGTATAACGAGCAGTACTTC; CDR3: CASSLLPAGDLYNEQYF
V: TRBV6-1; J: TRBJ2-1; size: once; D: TRBD2; DNA: TGTGCCAGCAGTGACTCAGGGACTAGCGGTAACAATGAGCAGTTCTTC; CDR3: CASSDSGTSGNNEQFF
V: TRBV11-2; J: TRBJ2-1; size: many; D: .; DNA: TGTGCCAGCAGCTTAGAGGTCTCCTACAATGAGCAGTTCTTC; CDR3: CASSLEVSYNEQFF
V: TRBV12-3/TRBV12-4; J: TRBJ1-5; size: few; D: .; DNA: TGTGCCAGCAGCGACAGCCGCAATCAGCCCCAGCATTTT; CDR3: CASSDSRNQPQHF
V: TRBV11-1; J: TRBJ1-4; size: few; D: .; DNA: TGTGCCAGCAGCTTATCAGGGTCAACTAATGAAAAACTGTTTTTT; CDR3: CASSLSGSTNEKLFF
V: TRBV5-1; J: TRBJ2-7; size: few; D: TRBD2; DNA: TGCGCCAGCAGCCGCAGCGGGACGGCGCACGAGCAGTACTTC; CDR3: CASSRSGTAHEQYF
V: TRBV27; J: TRBJ1-6; size: few; D: .; DNA: TGTGCCAGCAGTAACCTCGGGGATTCACCCCTCCACTTT; CDR3: CASSNLGDSPLHF
V: TRBV18; J: TRBJ1-1; size: .; D: TRBD1; DNA: TGTGCCAGCTCACGGGGACAGAATGAAGCTTTCTTT; CDR3: CASSRGQNEAFF
V: TRBV5-1; J: TRBJ2-7; size: .; D: TRBD2; DNA: TGCGCCAGCAGCTTGGATTCGACTAGCGGCCTAGCCTACGAGCAGTACTTC; CDR3: CASSLDSTSGLAYEQYF
V: TRBV5-5; J: TRBJ2-5; size: few; D: TRBD1; DNA: TGTGCCAGCAGCTTGGAAGGGACAGTTTTGGGAGAGACCCAGTACTTC; CDR3: CASSLEGTVLGETQYF
V: TRBV5-4; J: TRBJ2-7; size: few; D: .; DNA: TGTGCCAGCAGCTCCCAGGGGCAGGGTTTCGGCGAGCAGTACTTC; CDR3: CASSSQGQGFGEQYF
V: TRBV5-1; J: TRBJ2-2; size: few; D: .; DNA: TGCGCCAGCAGCTTGGGATCGGGGGCAGGCGCCCTCACCGGGGAGCTGTTTTTT; CDR3: CASSLGSGAGALTGELFF